This T cell receptor beta chain was documented in a study of blood T cell repertoires in COVID-19. At the level of the study: COVID-19 samples, acute and convalescent, were from the United States, Italy and Spain. In each case, the material was cDNA or gDNA derived from T cells, B-cell-depleted T cells, or PBMCs.

Original processing notes: Reference gene primer amplification yielded estimated nucleated cell counts. Method: immunoSEQ multiplex PCR; TCRdb's copy keeps in-frame clones and lacks some. Clonal size and the V and J genes are those of that table, whereas D and trimming came from the DNA. The data hold some 140,000 clones, with 70% to 85% observed a single time. Germline CDR1 and CDR2: LGHNA and YSLEER. The CDR3 contains 16 residues. Trimming cost V 0 bases and J 5 bases, with 16 bases left between them. V is TRBV4-3 and J is TRBJ1-2; D might be TRBD1 (6 bases). Sequences were obtained from peripheral blood. The receptor was isolated from a woman of 80 years or more with acute or convalescent COVID-19. The CDR3 reads CASSQDRGGVRYGYTF. The DNA of the CDR3 is TGCGCCAGCAGCCAAGATCGAGGGGGGGTGAGGTATGGCTACACCTTC.